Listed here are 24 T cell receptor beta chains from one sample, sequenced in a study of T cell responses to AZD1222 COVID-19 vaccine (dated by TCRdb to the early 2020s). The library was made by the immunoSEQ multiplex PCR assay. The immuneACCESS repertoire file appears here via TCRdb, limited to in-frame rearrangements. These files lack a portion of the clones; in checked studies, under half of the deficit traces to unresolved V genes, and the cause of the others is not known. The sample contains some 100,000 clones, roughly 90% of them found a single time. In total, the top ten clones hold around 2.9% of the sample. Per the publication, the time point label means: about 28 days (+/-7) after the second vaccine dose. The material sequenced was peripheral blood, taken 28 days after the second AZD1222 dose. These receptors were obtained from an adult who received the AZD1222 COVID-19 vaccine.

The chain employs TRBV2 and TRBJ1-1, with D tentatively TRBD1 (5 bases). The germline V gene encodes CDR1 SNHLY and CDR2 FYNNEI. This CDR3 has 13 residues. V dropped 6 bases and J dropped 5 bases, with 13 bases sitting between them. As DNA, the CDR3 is TGTGCCAGCAGGCTGGGGGTTGAAACTGAAGCTTTCTTT. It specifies CASRLGVETEAFF. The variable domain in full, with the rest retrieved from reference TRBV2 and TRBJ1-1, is EPEVTQTPSHQVTQMGQEVILRCVPISNHLYFYWYRQILGQKVEFLVSFYNNEISEKSEIFDDQFSVERPDGSNFTLKIRSTKLEDSAMYFCASRLGVETEAFFGQGTRLTVV.

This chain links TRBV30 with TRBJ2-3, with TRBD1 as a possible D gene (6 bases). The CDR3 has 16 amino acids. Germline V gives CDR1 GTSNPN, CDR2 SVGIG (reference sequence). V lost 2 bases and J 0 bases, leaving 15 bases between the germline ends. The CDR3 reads CAWSSLRGSSTDTQYF. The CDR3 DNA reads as TGTGCCTGGAGTAGTCTTAGGGGGTCTAGCACAGATACGCAGTATTTT.

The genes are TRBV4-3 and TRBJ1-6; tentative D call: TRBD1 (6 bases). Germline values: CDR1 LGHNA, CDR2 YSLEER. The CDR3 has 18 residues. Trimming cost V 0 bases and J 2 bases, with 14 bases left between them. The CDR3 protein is CASSQDHQGLPYNSPLHF. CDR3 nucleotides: TGCGCCAGCAGCCAAGATCATCAGGGGTTACCCTATAATTCACCCCTCCACTTT.

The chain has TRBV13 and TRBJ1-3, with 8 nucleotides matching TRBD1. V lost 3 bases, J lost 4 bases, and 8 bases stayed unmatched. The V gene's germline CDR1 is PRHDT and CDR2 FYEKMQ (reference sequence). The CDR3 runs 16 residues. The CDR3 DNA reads TGTGCCAGCAGCTTGACAGGGGCCGTCTGGGGAAACACCATATATTTT. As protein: CASSLTGAVWGNTIYF.

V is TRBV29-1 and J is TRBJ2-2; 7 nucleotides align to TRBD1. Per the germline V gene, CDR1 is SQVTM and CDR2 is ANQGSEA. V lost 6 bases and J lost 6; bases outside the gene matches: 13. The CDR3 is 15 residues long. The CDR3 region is CSVPVGDSNAGELFF. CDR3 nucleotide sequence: TGCAGCGTCCCAGTCGGGGACAGTAACGCCGGGGAGCTGTTTTTT.

The CDR3 is CSASWGAAEAFF. CDR3 coding DNA: TGCAGTGCTAGTTGGGGGGCCGCTGAAGCTTTCTTT. The rearrangement links TRBV20-1 to TRBJ1-1; possible D gene TRBD1, 6 bases. The germline CDR1 and CDR2 sequences are DFQATT and SNEGSKA (reference sequence). CDR3 size: 12 residues. Trimming removed 3 bases at V and 6 bases at J, with 11 bases between.

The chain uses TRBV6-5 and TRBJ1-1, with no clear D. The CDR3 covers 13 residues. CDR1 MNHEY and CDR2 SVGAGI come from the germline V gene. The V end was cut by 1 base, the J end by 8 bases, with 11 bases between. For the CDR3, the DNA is TGTGCCAGCAGTTACTTTTCGGGAAGGGAAGCTTTCTTT. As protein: CASSYFSGREAFF.

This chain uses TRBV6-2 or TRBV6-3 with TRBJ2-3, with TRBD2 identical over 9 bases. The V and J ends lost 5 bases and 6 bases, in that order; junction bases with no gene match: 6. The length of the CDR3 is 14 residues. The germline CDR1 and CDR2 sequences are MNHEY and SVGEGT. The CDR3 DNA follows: TGTGCCAGCAGTGCGGGGGGGCCAACGGATACGCAGTATTTT. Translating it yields CASSAGGPTDTQYF.

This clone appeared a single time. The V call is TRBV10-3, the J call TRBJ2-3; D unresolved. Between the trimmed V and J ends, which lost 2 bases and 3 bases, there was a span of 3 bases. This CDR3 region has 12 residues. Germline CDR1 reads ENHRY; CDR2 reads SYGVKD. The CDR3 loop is CAISEGTDTQYF. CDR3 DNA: TGTGCCATCAGTGAGGGGACAGATACGCAGTATTTT.

For the CDR3, the DNA is TGTGCCAGCAGGGGCTACTATGGCTACACCTTC. The encoded protein is CASRGYYGYTF. The chain uses TRBV7-9 and TRBJ1-2, with D unresolved. CDR3 length: 11 amino acids. Trimming took 6 bases from V and 3 from J, leaving 5 bases between them. CDR1 and CDR2 (germline): SEHNR, FQNEAQ (reference sequence). The full variable domain, its missing parts supplied by reference TRBV7-9 and TRBJ1-2, is DTGVSQNPRHKITKRGQNVTFRCDPISEHNRLYWYRQTLGQGPEFLTYFQNEAQLEKSRLLSDRFSAERPKGSFSTLEIQRTEQGDSAMYLCASRGYYGYTFGSGTRLTVV.

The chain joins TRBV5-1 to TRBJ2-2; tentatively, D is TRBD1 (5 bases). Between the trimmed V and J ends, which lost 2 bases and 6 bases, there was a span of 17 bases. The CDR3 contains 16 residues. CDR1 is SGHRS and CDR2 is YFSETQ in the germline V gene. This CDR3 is CASSLGAAGISGELFF. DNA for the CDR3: TGCGCCAGCAGCTTAGGGGCCGCCGGTATATCCGGGGAGCTGTTTTTT.

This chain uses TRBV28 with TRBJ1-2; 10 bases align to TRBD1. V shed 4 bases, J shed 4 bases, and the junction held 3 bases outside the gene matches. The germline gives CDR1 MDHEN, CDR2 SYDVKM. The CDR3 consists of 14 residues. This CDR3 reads CASSSDRGPYGYTF. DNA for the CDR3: TGTGCCAGCAGTTCCGACAGGGGGCCCTATGGCTACACCTTC.

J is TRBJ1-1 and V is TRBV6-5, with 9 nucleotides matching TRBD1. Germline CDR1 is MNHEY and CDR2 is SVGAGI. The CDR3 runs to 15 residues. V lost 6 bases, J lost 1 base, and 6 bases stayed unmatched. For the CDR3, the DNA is TGTGCCAGCAGGAATCGACAGGGGGGGAACACTGAAGCTTTCTTT. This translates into CASRNRQGGNTEAFF.

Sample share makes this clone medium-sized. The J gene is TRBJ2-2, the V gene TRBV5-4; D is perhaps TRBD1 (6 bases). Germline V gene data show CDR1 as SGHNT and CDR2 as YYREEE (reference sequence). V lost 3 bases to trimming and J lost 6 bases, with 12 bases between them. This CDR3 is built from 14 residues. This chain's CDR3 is CASSSGVSAGELFF. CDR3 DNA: TGTGCCAGCAGCTCAGGGGTAAGCGCCGGGGAGCTGTTTTTT.

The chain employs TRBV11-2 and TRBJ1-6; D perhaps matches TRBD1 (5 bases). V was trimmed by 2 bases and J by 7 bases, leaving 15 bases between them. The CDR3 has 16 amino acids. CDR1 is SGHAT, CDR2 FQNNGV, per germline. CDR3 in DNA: TGTGCCAGCAGCTTATCCCCCACAGGCTTAAATTCACCCCTCCACTTT. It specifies CASSLSPTGLNSPLHF. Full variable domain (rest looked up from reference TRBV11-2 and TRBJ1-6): EAGVAQSPRYKIIEKRQSVAFWCNPISGHATLYWYQQILGQGPKLLIQFQNNGVVDDSQLPKDRFSAERLKGVDSTLKIQPAKLEDSAVYLCASSLSPTGLNSPLHFGNGTRLTVT.

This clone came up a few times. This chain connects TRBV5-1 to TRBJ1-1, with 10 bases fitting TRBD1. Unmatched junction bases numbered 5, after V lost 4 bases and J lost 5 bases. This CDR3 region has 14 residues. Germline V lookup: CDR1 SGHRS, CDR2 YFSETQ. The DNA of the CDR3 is TGCGCCAGCAGCCGGACAGGGGGAGAAACTGAAGCTTTCTTT. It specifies CASSRTGGETEAFF.

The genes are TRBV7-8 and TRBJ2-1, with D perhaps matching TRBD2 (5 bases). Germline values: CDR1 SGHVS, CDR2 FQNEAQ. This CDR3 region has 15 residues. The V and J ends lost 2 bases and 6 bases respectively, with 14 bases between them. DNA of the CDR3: TGTGCCAGCAGCTTACGGGAAAACAGAGGCAATGAGCAGTTCTTC. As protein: CASSLRENRGNEQFF. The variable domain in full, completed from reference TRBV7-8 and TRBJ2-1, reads GAGVSQSPRYKVAKRGQDVALRCDPISGHVSLFWYQQALGQGPEFLTYFQNEAQLDKSGLPSDRFFAERPEGSVSTLKIQRTQQEDSAVYLCASSLRENRGNEQFFGPGTRLTVL.

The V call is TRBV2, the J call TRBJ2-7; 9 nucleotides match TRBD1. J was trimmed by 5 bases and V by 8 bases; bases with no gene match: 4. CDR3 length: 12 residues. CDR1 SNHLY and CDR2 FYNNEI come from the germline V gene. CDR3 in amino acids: CASEGQGNEQYF. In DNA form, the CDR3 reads TGTGCCAGCGAGGGACAGGGAAACGAGCAGTACTTC.

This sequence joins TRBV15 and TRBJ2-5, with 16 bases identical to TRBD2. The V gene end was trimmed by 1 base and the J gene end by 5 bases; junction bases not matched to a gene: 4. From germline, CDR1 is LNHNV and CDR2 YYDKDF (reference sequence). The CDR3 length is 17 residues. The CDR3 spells CATSRAGTSGGVETQYF. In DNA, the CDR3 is TGTGCCACCAGCAGAGCCGGGACTAGCGGGGGGGTGGAGACCCAGTACTTC.

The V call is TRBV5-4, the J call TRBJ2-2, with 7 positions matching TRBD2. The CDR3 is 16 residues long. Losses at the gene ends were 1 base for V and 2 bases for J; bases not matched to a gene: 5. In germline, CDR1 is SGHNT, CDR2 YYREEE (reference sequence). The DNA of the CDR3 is TGTGCCAGCAGCTTGCACGGCGGGGGAAACACCGGGGAGCTGTTTTTT. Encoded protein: CASSLHGGGNTGELFF. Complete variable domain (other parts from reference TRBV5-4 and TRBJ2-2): ETGVTQSPTHLIKTRGQQVTLRCSSQSGHNTVSWYQQALGQGPQFIFQYYREEENGRGNFPPRFSGLQFPNYSSELNVNALELDDSALYLCASSLHGGGNTGELFFGEGSRLTVL.

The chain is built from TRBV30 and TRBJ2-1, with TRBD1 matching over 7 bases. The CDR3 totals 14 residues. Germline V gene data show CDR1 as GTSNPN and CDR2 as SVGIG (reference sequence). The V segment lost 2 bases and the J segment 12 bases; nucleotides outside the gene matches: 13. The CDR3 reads CAWSKGATAGVQFF. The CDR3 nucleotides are TGTGCCTGGAGTAAGGGGGCGACTGCCGGCGTGCAGTTCTTC.

The CDR3 loop reads CASSLFRGPATNEKLFF. Written as DNA, the CDR3 is TGTGCCAGCAGCTTGTTCAGGGGGCCTGCAACTAATGAAAAACTGTTTTTT. This chain connects TRBV7-9 to TRBJ1-4; 8 bases fit TRBD1. V shed 3 bases and J 0 bases; nucleotides not matched to a gene: 6. Germline V gives CDR1 SEHNR, CDR2 FQNEAQ (reference sequence). This CDR3 is 17 amino acids long.

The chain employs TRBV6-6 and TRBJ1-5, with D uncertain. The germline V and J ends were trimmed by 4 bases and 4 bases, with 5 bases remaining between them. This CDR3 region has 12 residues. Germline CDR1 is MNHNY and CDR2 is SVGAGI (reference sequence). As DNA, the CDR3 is TGTGCCAGCAGTTTGGATAATCAGCCCCAGCATTTT. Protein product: CASSLDNQPQHF.

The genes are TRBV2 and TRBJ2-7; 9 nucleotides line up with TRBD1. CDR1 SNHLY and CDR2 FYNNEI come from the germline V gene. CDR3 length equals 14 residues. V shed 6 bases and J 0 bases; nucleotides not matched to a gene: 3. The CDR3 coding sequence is TGTGCCAGCAGAGGACAGGGGATCTCCTACGAGCAGTACTTC. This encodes CASRGQGISYEQYF.